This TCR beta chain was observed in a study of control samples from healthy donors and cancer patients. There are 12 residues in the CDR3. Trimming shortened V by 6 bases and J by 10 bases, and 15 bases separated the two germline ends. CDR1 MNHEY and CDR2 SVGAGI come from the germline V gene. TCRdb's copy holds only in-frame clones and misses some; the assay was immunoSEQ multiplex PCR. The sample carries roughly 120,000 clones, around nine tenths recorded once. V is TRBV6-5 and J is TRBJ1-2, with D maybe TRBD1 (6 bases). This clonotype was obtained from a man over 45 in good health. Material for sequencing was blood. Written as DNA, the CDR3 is TGTGCCAGCAGATATGGACAGTTAGCCTACACCTTC. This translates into CASRYGQLAYTF.